One and the same sample provided the 16 T cell receptor beta chains below, sequenced in a study of a mutant IDH1 vaccine in newly diagnosed glioma. Generated by immunoSEQ multiplex PCR, the TCRdb table keeps only in-frame clones and is missing some. The sample has about 54,000 clones, less than 90% seen once; the top ten hold about 1.6%. The antigens of these receptors remain unknown. Regarding time point: week 35, safety follow-up. With topical imiquimod, each dose of the vaccine consisted of 300 ug of mutant IDH1 20-mer peptide. Specimen: PBMCs, collected from a glioma patient whose treatment included an IDH1 peptide vaccine. These TCRs come from a middle-aged man with glioma.

This clone is a singleton in its sample. This sequence joins TRBV5-1 and TRBJ2-2; 8 nucleotides align to TRBD2. CDR3 length: 16 residues. Germline V gene data show CDR1 as SGHRS and CDR2 as YFSETQ. The V segment lost 0 bases and the J segment 2 bases; nucleotides outside the gene matches: 3. The CDR3 sequence: CASSLDLAGNTGELFF. In DNA, the CDR3 is TGCGCCAGCAGCTTGGATCTAGCGGGTAACACCGGGGAGCTGTTTTTT.

The rearrangement joins TRBV2 to TRBJ2-7; D ambiguous. The germline gives CDR1 SNHLY, CDR2 FYNNEI. Trimming took 3 bases from V and 0 from J, leaving 6 bases between them. The CDR3 contains 13 residues. The CDR3 loop reads CASSDVFSYEQYF. DNA for the CDR3: TGTGCCAGCAGTGACGTTTTCTCCTACGAGCAGTACTTC. Full variable domain (remainder filled in from reference TRBV2 and TRBJ2-7): EPEVTQTPSHQVTQMGQEVILRCVPISNHLYFYWYRQILGQKVEFLVSFYNNEISEKSEIFDDQFSVERPDGSNFTLKIRSTKLEDSAMYFCASSDVFSYEQYFGPGTRLTVT.

This rearrangement joins TRBV7-3 to TRBJ1-2; a possible D gene is TRBD1 (6 bases). The CDR3 totals 16 residues. V was cut by 5 bases and J by 4 bases, with 20 bases left in between. Germline CDR1 SGHTA, CDR2 FQGTGA. The CDR3 DNA reads as TGTGCCAGCAGCCAGACCTTCGACAGGAACCCCTATGGCTACACCTTC. This encodes CASSQTFDRNPYGYTF.

The chain combines TRBV19 with TRBJ2-2, with 8 bases identical to TRBD2. After removal of 7 bases from V and 7 bases from J, the junction contained 14 bases not matched to a gene. Germline V gene lookup returns CDR1 LNHDA and CDR2 SQIVND (reference sequence). There are 16 residues in the CDR3. The CDR3 region is CASTLNAGGRGGELFF. The CDR3, as DNA: TGTGCCAGTACCCTTAATGCGGGAGGAAGGGGCGGGGAGCTGTTTTTT. Full variable domain (remainder filled in from reference TRBV19 and TRBJ2-2): DGGITQSPKYLFRKEGQNVTLSCEQNLNHDAMYWYRQDPGQGLRLIYYSQIVNDFQKGDIAEGYSVSREKKESFPLTVTSAQKNPTAFYLCASTLNAGGRGGELFFGEGSRLTVL.

This clone has more than one count but fewer than ten. The rearrangement joins TRBV4-2 to TRBJ2-7; 9 bases align to TRBD1. The CDR3 runs 15 residues. The V segment lost 4 bases and the J segment 4 bases; nucleotides outside the gene matches: 8. From germline, CDR1 is LGHNA and CDR2 YNFKEQ. The chain's CDR3 is CASSLSAGTGYEQYF. The CDR3 region has the DNA TGTGCCAGCAGCCTCTCCGCCGGGACAGGGTACGAGCAGTACTTC.

The chain joins TRBV25-1 to TRBJ1-1, with 8 bases that match TRBD1. The length of the CDR3 is 13 residues. V was pared by 6 bases and J by 5 bases, with 5 bases of the junction left unmatched. CDR1 and CDR2 from the germline V gene are MGHDK and SYGVNS. CDR3 DNA: TGTGCCAGCAGAGGACAGGGTGTAACTGAAGCTTTCTTT. It specifies CASRGQGVTEAFF.

This chain uses TRBV6-5 with TRBJ2-1; D is unclear. Germline loops: CDR1 MNHEY, CDR2 SVGAGI. With 6 bases removed from V and 7 bases from J, the gap between germline ends came to 16 bases. The CDR3 runs to 14 residues. Here the CDR3 DNA reads TGTGCCAGCAGAATCCTCCGCGAGCGAAATGAGCAGTTCTTC. It encodes CASRILRERNEQFF.

The chain joins TRBV6-1 to TRBJ1-1, with 7 nucleotides matching TRBD1. CDR1 and CDR2 (germline): MNHNS, SASEGT. This CDR3 comprises 13 residues. With 7 bases clipped from V and 5 bases from J, the junction kept 7 bases outside the gene matches. The CDR3 loop is CASILQGRTEAFF. The CDR3 DNA reads TGTGCCAGCATTCTACAGGGGCGGACTGAAGCTTTCTTT.

In its sample, this clone was seen once. The chain carries TRBV7-2 and TRBJ2-1; TRBD2 matches at 9 bases. Losses at the gene ends were 4 bases for V and 9 bases for J; bases not matched to a gene: 13. The germline CDR1 and CDR2 sequences are SGHTA and FQGNSA. The length of the CDR3 is 16 residues. CDR3 coding DNA: TGTGCCAGCAGCTCCCTGGGAGCGGGAGGCCCGAGTGAGCAGTTCTTC. Amino acid sequence: CASSSLGAGGPSEQFF.

The sample holds one count of this clone. The chain employs TRBV28 and TRBJ2-7; D is ambiguous. The CDR3 contains 14 residues. From germline, CDR1 is MDHEN and CDR2 SYDVKM. The V end was cut by 3 bases, the J end by 6 bases, with 15 bases between. The CDR3 is CASSFWVGSGEQYF. CDR3 coding DNA: TGTGCCAGCAGTTTTTGGGTGGGATCAGGCGAGCAGTACTTC.

V and J are TRBV4-1 and TRBJ1-2; a possible D gene is TRBD1 (6 bases). Germline CDR1 is MGHRA and CDR2 is YSYEKL. Trimming removed 2 bases from V and 1 base from J, with 11 bases in between. The CDR3 extends over 15 amino acids. The CDR3 DNA sequence: TGCGCCAGCAGCCAAAGACAGGAATTTAACTATGGCTACACCTTC. This gives the protein CASSQRQEFNYGYTF.

The CDR3, as DNA: TGTGCCAGCAGCTTAAAGGGGACTAGCGGGAGGGCCTACGAGCAGTACTTC. It yields the protein CASSLKGTSGRAYEQYF. The genes are TRBV11-3 and TRBJ2-7; 16 positions match TRBD2. The J segment lost 2 bases and the V segment lost 2 bases, leaving 3 bases of the junction unmatched. The V gene's germline CDR1 is SGHNT and CDR2 YENEEA. This CDR3 has 17 residues.

The chain links TRBV11-2 to TRBJ2-2; 9 bases align to TRBD2. Germline lookup yields CDR1 SGHAT and CDR2 FQNNGV. After removal of 2 bases from V and 7 bases from J, the junction contained 8 bases not matched to a gene. CDR3 length: 16 residues. The CDR3 region is CASSLWISGSVGELFF. In nucleotides, the CDR3 is TGTGCCAGCAGCTTATGGATTAGCGGGAGTGTCGGGGAGCTGTTTTTT.

The rearrangement uses TRBV7-9 and TRBJ1-4; D gene unclear. Germline values: CDR1 SEHNR, CDR2 FQNEAQ (reference sequence). The CDR3 is 15 residues long. The V end lost 2 bases, the J end lost 6 bases, and 13 bases lay between the germline ends. CDR3 region: CASSLKGLGDEKLFF. CDR3 DNA sequence: TGTGCCAGCAGCTTAAAGGGCCTGGGAGATGAAAAACTGTTTTTT.

The genes are TRBV7-9 and TRBJ2-7; TRBD2 is a possible D gene (6 bases). The CDR3 totals 14 residues. V dropped 8 bases and J dropped 0 bases, with 14 bases sitting between them. Germline CDR1 and CDR2: SEHNR and FQNEAQ (reference sequence). As DNA, the CDR3 is TGTGCCAGCGCCGCGGGGAGAATCTCCTACGAGCAGTACTTC. Its translation: CASAAGRISYEQYF.

CDR3 coding DNA: TGTGCCAGCAGTACAGGGCTGGGGAACACTGAAGCTTTCTTT. The encoded protein is CASSTGLGNTEAFF. The V call is TRBV2, the J call TRBJ1-1, with D maybe TRBD1 (6 bases). The germline gives CDR1 SNHLY, CDR2 FYNNEI. V was cut by 5 bases and J by 1 base, with 11 bases left in between. The CDR3 covers 14 residues. The full variable domain, rest sourced from reference TRBV2 and TRBJ1-1, is EPEVTQTPSHQVTQMGQEVILRCVPISNHLYFYWYRQILGQKVEFLVSFYNNEISEKSEIFDDQFSVERPDGSNFTLKIRSTKLEDSAMYFCASSTGLGNTEAFFGQGTRLTVV.